The entry below gives a single T cell receptor beta chain sequence along with its context. Data came from immunoSEQ multiplex PCR; TCRdb stores just in-frame clones and leaves some out. The table records about 89,000 clones, about 94% of them present only once. The data belong to a study of technical replicates of blood from several donors. The CDR3 is made up of 16 amino acids. Trimming took 1 base from V and 3 from J; bases not matched to a gene: 6. Germline V gene sequence: CDR1 SEHNR, CDR2 FQNEAQ (reference sequence). The sequenced sample consisted of T cells isolated from PBMCs. This chain links TRBV7-9 with TRBJ2-7; 10 bases map to TRBD2. This clonotype was obtained from a human donor in good health. CDR3 residues: CASSLGLAGAYYEQYF. CDR3 nucleotide sequence: TGTGCCAGCAGCTTAGGGCTAGCGGGAGCTTACTACGAGCAGTACTTC.